This passage covers 7 T cell receptor beta chains from one sample sequenced in a study of regulatory T cells in long-lasting Graves disease. As to time point: newly diagnosed GD, antithyroid drugs for less than 3 months. RNA from PBMCs was the source of the TCR library. Arm-PCR of CDR3 regions with iRepertoire HTBI primers generated TCR beta libraries. TCRdb independently ran MiXCR on the multiplex PCR reads; one entry per CDR3 protein. Of some 220,000 distinct CDR3 sequences in the sample, approximately 18% were seen once. In addition, the sample was reused for a study of T cells in Graves' hyperthyroidism and ophthalmopathy.

The sequenced sample was peripheral blood mononuclear cells (PBMCs), obtained at new diagnosis, from a patient treated with antithyroid drugs. The origin of the receptors is a woman aged 25 to 39 with Graves disease.

This clonotype was detected only a few times. A read error may be the cause here, since a much bigger clone is one base away. The gene calls are TRBV6-2 or TRBV6-3 and TRBJ1-2, with D tentatively TRBD1 (6 bases). The CDR3 extends over 13 amino acids. Germline V gene sequence: CDR1 MNHEY, CDR2 SVGEGT. The germline V and J ends were trimmed by 6 bases and 4 bases, with 12 bases remaining between them. The CDR3 DNA reads as TGTGCCAGCAGACCCACAGGGATCTATGGCTACACCTTC. This sequence encodes CASRPTGIYGYTF.

This clonotype was counted between two and nine times. A read error may explain this, as a much larger clone is one base away. The chain employs TRBV7-3 and TRBJ1-6; D call uncertain. The CDR3 is made up of 13 amino acids. V lost 7 bases, J lost 7 bases, and 11 bases lay in between. Germline assignment: CDR1 SGHTA and CDR2 FQGTGA. CDR3 loop: CASKEGGNSPLHF. As DNA, the CDR3 is TGTGCCAGCAAAGAAGGTGGGAATTCACCCCTCCACTTT.

This clonotype was seen at least ten times. This sequence joins TRBV11-3 and TRBJ1-1; D unclear. The CDR3 has 14 residues. V was shortened by 1 base and J by 1 base, with 7 bases between the two germline ends. Germline V gene sequence: CDR1 SGHNT, CDR2 YENEEA. CDR3 residues: CASSLGSKNTEAFF. The CDR3 DNA reads TGTGCCAGCAGCTTAGGATCCAAGAACACTGAAGCTTTCTTT.

There are many counts of this clonotype. The chain links TRBV24-1 to TRBJ2-7, with 7 bases matching TRBD1. Germline values: CDR1 KGHDR, CDR2 SFDVKD. The CDR3 is 12 amino acids. V shed 7 bases and J 6 bases; nucleotides not matched to a gene: 5. CDR3 residues: CATSPQGSEQYF. The CDR3 DNA reads TGTGCCACCAGCCCACAGGGGAGCGAGCAGTACTTC.

This clonotype was counted ten times or more. This chain links TRBV28 with TRBJ2-7; TRBD1 might be the D (6 bases). In germline, CDR1 is MDHEN, CDR2 SYDVKM. The CDR3 loop spans 16 amino acids. V lost 4 bases and J lost 5, with 21 bases in between. The CDR3 is CASSSLTVGGENEQYF. The CDR3 nucleotides read TGTGCCAGCAGTTCCTTGACGGTAGGGGGTGAAAACGAGCAGTACTTC.

The sample holds many counts of this clonotype. This rearrangement joins TRBV30 to TRBJ2-5; D is tentatively TRBD1 or TRBD2 (5 bases each). Per the germline V gene, CDR1 is GTSNPN and CDR2 is SVGIG (reference sequence). Trimming took 2 bases from V and 1 from J, leaving 17 bases between them. There are 16 residues in the CDR3. The CDR3 here is CAWSSPRGKGQETQYF. In nucleotides, the CDR3 is TGTGCCTGGAGTTCGCCGAGGGGAAAGGGCCAAGAGACCCAGTACTTC. The variable domain in full, completed from reference TRBV30 and TRBJ2-5, reads SQTIHQWPATLVQPVGSPLSLECTVEGTSNPNLYWYRQAAGRGLQLLFYSVGIGQISSEVPQNLSASRPQDRQFILSSKKLLLSDSGFYLCAWSSPRGKGQETQYFGPGTRLLVL.

This clonotype was observed many times. The rearrangement joins TRBV6-1 to TRBJ2-7; D is possibly TRBD1 or TRBD2 (5 bases each). V was shortened by 6 bases and J by 3 bases, with 15 bases between the two germline ends. Germline V gives CDR1 MNHNS, CDR2 SASEGT. The CDR3 consists of 14 residues. The DNA for the CDR3 is TGTGCCAGCAGCCGGGGCGCTCTAATCTACGAGCAGTACTTC. Translating it yields CASSRGALIYEQYF.